This TCR beta chain was retrieved from a study of persistence of HIV-infected CD4 T cells. Note on this clone: Its specificity is not known.

The stimulus was an HIV-1 Gag 15-mer peptide pool, 0.95 to 1 ug/peptide/mL. CD40L-negative CD69-negative CD45RO-high memory CD4+ T cells were sorted as populations depleted of antigen-responding cells. This was the immunoSEQ version 4 assay in survey mode. Clones were sequenced by immunoSEQ multiplex PCR, and TCRdb holds only the in-frame ones, with some missing. This sample has tens of thousands of clones, with roughly 75% found just once. V was pared by 2 bases and J by 6 bases, with 10 bases between. The CDR3 runs to 14 residues. Germline V gives CDR1 MNHEY, CDR2 SMNVEV (reference sequence). The sequence was obtained from an adult man with HIV who was CMV-seropositive. The sequencing used CD4+ T cells sorted from PBMCs after roughly 20-hour stimulation, collected from a patient who received antiretroviral therapy. The chain has TRBV27 and TRBJ1-4; D not certain. DNA of the CDR3: TGTGCCAGCAGTTTACGGGGTAGGCATGAAAAACTGTTTTTT. Protein product: CASSLRGRHEKLFF.